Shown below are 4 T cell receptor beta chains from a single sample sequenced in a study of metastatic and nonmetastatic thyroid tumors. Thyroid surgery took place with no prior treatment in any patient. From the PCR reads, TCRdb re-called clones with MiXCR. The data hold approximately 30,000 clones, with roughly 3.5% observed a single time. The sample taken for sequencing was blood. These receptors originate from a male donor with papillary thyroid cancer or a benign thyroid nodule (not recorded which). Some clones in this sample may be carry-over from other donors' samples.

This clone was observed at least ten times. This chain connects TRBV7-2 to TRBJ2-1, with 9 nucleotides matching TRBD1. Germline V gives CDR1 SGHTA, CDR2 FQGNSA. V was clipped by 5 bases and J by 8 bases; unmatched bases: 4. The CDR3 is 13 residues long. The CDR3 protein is CASSPTGGYEQFF. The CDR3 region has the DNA TGTGCCAGCAGCCCAACAGGGGGCTATGAGCAGTTCTTC.

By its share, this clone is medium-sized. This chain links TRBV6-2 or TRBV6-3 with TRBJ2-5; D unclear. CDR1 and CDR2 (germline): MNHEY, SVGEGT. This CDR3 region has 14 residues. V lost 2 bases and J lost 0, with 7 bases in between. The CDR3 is CASSYTRYQETQYF. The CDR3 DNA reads TGTGCCAGCAGTTACACCCGATACCAAGAGACCCAGTACTTC.

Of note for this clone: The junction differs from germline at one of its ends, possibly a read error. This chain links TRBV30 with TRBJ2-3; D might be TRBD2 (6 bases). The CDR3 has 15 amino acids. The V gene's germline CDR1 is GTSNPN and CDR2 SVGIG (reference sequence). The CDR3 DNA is TGTGCCTCGAGTGCCGCGGGAACTAGCACAGATACGCAGTATTTT. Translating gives CASSAAGTSTDTQYF.

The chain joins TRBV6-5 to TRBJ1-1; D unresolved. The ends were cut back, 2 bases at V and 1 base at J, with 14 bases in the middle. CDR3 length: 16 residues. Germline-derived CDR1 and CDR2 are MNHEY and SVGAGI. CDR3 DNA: TGTGCCAGCAGTTACGAGGTGGTCCAGAAGAACACTGAAGCTTTCTTT. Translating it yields CASSYEVVQKNTEAFF.